This T cell receptor beta chain originates from a study of shared clonotypes between healthy human individuals. In the case of this clone: Its antigen is not identified.

This CDR3 region has 15 residues. Unmatched junction bases numbered 6, after V lost 6 bases and J lost 3 bases. Germline CDR1 reads SGHNT; CDR2 reads YENEEA. At deep level, the assay was performed. In the authors' workflow: Sequence data from immunoSEQ were junction-only and lacked quality scores; consequently, filtering differed. TCRdb's copy holds only in-frame clones and misses some; the assay was immunoSEQ multiplex PCR. That table furnishes V, J and clone size, whereas the DNA furnished D and trimming. The repertoire holds roughly 1.5 million clones, with roughly 98% as singletons. Findings of the study overall: There were few donors, and this limited the genetic and exposure-history diversity represented. Of the naive CD4 clonotypes, around 5.2% were shared across several donors.

Specimen: naive CD4+ T cells sorted from blood. The subset is: CD45RA+ positively selected. This chain links TRBV11-3 with TRBJ2-5, with 11 positions matching TRBD1. The sequence was obtained from a man aged 30-40 years in good health. Here the CDR3 reads CASSDGDRGKETQYF. CDR3 in DNA: TGTGCCAGCAGTGACGGGGACAGGGGGAAAGAGACCCAGTACTTC.